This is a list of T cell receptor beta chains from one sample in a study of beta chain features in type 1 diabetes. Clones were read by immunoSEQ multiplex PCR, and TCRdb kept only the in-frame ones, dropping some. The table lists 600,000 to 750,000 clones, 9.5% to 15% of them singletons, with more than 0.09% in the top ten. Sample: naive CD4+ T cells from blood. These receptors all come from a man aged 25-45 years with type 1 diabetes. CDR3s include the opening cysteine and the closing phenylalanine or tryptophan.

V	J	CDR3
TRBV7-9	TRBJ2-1	CASSFRGQGNNEQFF
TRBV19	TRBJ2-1	CASSIGQGADEQFF
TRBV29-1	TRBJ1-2	CSVSPLRVYGYTF
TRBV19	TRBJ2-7	CASSIGTRGGYEQYF
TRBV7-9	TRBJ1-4	CASSYQGQANEKLFF
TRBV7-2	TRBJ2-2	CASSPNSGGATGELFF
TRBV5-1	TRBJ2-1	CASSLGQESYNEQFF
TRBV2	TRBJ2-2	CASSEASGEGGELFF
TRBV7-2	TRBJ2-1	CASSLAGGLSNEQFF
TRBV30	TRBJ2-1	CAWSEANSNEQFF
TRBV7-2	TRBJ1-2	CASSPGGRDYGYTF
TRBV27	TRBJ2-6	CASSLSRGFGANVLTF
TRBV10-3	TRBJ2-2	CATGTGDNTGELFF
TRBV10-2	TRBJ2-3	CASSDHTDTQYF
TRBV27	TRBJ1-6	CASSLSAGPNSPLHF
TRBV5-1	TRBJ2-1	CASSKDRGTDDEQFF
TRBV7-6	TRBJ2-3	CASSFTQGDTQYF
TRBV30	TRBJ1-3	CAWSAGPIGTTIYF
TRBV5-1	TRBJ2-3	CASSRQGLGADTQYF
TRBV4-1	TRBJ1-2	CASSQEGTGGLGYGYTF
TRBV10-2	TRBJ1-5	CASSLGQGNQPQHF
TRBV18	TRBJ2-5	CASSLNPGQKETQYF
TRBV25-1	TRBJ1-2	CASSERSAGGYTF
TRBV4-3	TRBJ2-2	CASSQAGTANTGELFF
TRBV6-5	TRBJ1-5	CASRWDSNQPQHF
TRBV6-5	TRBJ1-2	CASSPQGLGNYGYTF
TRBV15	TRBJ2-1	CATSREQGARDEQFF
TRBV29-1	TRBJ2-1	CSVEDPGRGSYNEQFF
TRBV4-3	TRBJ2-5	CASSQSLAALETQYF
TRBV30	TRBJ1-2	CAWSVSANTYGYTF
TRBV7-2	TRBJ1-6	CASSTGHPDVYNSPLHF
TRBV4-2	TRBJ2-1	CASSQDPPQAGALNEQFF
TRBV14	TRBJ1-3	CASSQMADGNTIYF
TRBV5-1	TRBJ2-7	CASSLSPVGHEQYF
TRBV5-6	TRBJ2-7	CASSLGLAEWGNEQYF
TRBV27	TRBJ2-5	CASSPRWDQETQYF
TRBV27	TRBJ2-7	CASSLRGLDEQYF
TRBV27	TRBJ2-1	CASSLVGTSKNEQFF
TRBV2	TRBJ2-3	CASSESKSPQYF
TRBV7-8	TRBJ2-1	CASSFVDPLYSRDEQFF
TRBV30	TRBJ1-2	CAWSGGSGYTF
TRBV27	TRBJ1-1	CASTEGGDPHTEAFF
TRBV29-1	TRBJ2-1	CSVEGRTVYNEQFF
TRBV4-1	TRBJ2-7	CASSQEGGQAYYEQYF
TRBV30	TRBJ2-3	CAWSDRAGGSSTDTQYF